This T cell receptor (beta chain) was obtained from a study of cytomegalovirus exposure and HLA in healthy donors. Overall study results and limits: The productive fraction for most TCR beta V segments was about 87% or about 30% in an earlier analysis. Across donors, presence/absence analyses took sequencing depth to be roughly uniform.

The V gene lost 6 bases and the J gene lost 1 base, with 9 bases spanning the gap. CDR1 is SGHAT and CDR2 is FQNNGV in the germline V gene. The CDR3 has 13 amino acids. PCR primers comprised 60 Vbeta and 13 Jbeta primers. TCRdb keeps only in-frame clones here, not all; method: immunoSEQ multiplex PCR. The sample has approximately 200,000 clones, about 77% seen once. This clone occurred once. Its antigen remains unknown. The clonotype originates from a man aged 30-40 years in good health and CMV-seropositive. Sequencing was done on a sample of PBMCs. The chain couples TRBV11-2 to TRBJ1-1; D is uncertain. CDR3 sequence (DNA): TGTGCCAGCAGTGGGCAGACGAACACTGAAGCTTTCTTT. Amino acids: CASSGQTNTEAFF.